The clone carrying this TCR beta chain was observed many times. The data are from a study of response to subunit inactivated influenza vaccine. CDR3 length equals 16 residues. Germline trimming cut 5 bases from V and 2 bases from J; bases unmatched to any gene: 5. TCRdb recomputed calls from the RT-PCR reads with MiXCR, one row per CDR3 protein. The sample lists 450,000 to 600,000 distinct CDR3 sequences, about 17% occurring once. The clonotype originates from a man between 50 and 75 years old who received an inactivated influenza vaccine. The sample consisted of CD4+ T cells sorted from PBMCs, taken 23 to 25 months after vaccination. V gene TRBV12-3 or TRBV12-4 combines with J gene TRBJ2-5, with TRBD2 matching 13 bases. The DNA for the CDR3 is TGTGCCAGCAGTCCGGGACTAGCGGGGCATCAAGAGACCCAGTACTTC. Its protein product is CASSPGLAGHQETQYF.